This T cell receptor (beta chain) was sequenced during a study of shared clonotypes between healthy human individuals. Study-wide results and limits: Generation of non-shared clonotypes was less probable than generation of clonotypes shared by all four donors.

The protocol was immunoSEQ multiplex PCR, while the TCRdb copy is restricted to in-frame clones and leaves out a portion. The table includes approximately 2.3 million clones, about 92% detected once. The CDR3 has 16 amino acids. On this clone itself: Antigen unknown.

What was sequenced was naive CD4+ T cells from PBMCs. As for subset: CD45RA+ positively selected. The V gene is TRBV21-1, the J gene TRBJ2-7; the table names TRBD1, a call not compared with the DNA. TRBV21-1 is reported as a pseudogene. The source is a man between 18 and 35 years old in good health. Some clones in this sample may be carry-over from other donors' samples. The CDR3 loop is CASSKGFRTDLYEQYF. The DNA of the CDR3 is TGTGCCAGCAGCAAAGGATTTCGGACAGACTTATACGAGCAGTACTTC.